This T cell receptor delta chain was recovered during a study of delta chains in infants with herpesvirus infections. Notes on the study in general: About 20% of the 18 CMV-infected infants carried the public Vdelta1 clonotype, including one congenital. The study lacked race- and environment-matched controls and was small.

Reverse transcription of PBMC RNA used primers specific for the gamma and delta chains. TCRdb made new clone calls on the RT-PCR reads using CATT. The sample lists around 1,100 delta-chain clones, approximately 30% occurring once. Worth noting for this clone: Its antigen is not identified.

The CDR3 runs 20 residues. Germline V gene lookup returns CDR1 GEAIGNYY and CDR2 EKD. After removal of 0 bases from V and 3 bases from J, the junction contained 8 bases not matched to a gene. Source: peripheral blood, taken at time point 3 of longitudinal follow-up. The clonotype originates from a human donor who was a Ugandan infant, either HIV-exposed or HIV-unexposed (not recorded which). This chain joins TRDV2 and TRDJ3; 12 nucleotides match TRDD3. CDR3 in amino acids: CACDTVVLGDTRWDTRQMFF. The CDR3 region has the DNA TGTGCCTGTGACACCGTTGTACTGGGGGATACTCGCTGGGACACCCGACAGATGTTTTTC.